These T cell receptor beta chains were read from a single sample in a study of cytomegalovirus exposure and HLA in healthy donors. Clones were sequenced by immunoSEQ multiplex PCR, and TCRdb holds only the in-frame ones, with some missing. The sample carries more than 95,000 clones, more than 75% recorded once. Source material: PBMCs. The receptors were sampled from a woman in her 40s in good health and CMV-seronegative. Each CDR3 is given with its conserved first and last residue. The order of the fields is V gene, J gene, clone size, D gene, CDR3 DNA, CDR3 protein. A D gene is named only where the DNA matches it firmly. A row's size may be missing; if present it is once, few, many or a size class.

TRBV11-3	TRBJ2-3	-	-	TGTGCCAGCAGCCCGGGACACAGCACAGATACGCAGTATTTT	CASSPGHSTDTQYF
TRBV5-5	TRBJ1-5	-	-	TGTGCCAGCAGCTTGTGGGAGACTAATCAGCCCCAGCATTTT	CASSLWETNQPQHF
TRBV19	TRBJ2-1	-	-	TGTGCCAGTAGTATAACCTTCGGAGGGTACAATGAGCAGTTCTTC	CASSITFGGYNEQFF
TRBV11-3	TRBJ2-7	-	-	TGTGCCAGCAGCCCCATGGGGGGCGAGCAGTACTTC	CASSPMGGEQYF
TRBV6-1	TRBJ2-7	once	TRBD1	TGTGCCAGCAGGCGACAGGGTGTCTCCTACGAGCAGTACTTC	CASRRQGVSYEQYF
TRBV6-5	TRBJ1-2	-	TRBD1	TGTGCCAGCAGTTACTCAAGGACAGGGCAGGGCTATGGCTACACCTTC	CASSYSRTGQGYGYTF
TRBV5-4	TRBJ2-7	-	TRBD2	TGTGCCAGCAGCTTGTGGGTCGGGCTAGCGGCCACCGAGCAGTACTTC	CASSLWVGLAATEQYF
TRBV4-1	TRBJ1-2	-	-	TGCGCCAGCAGCCCGCCAGGTGGGGGGGGCTACACCTTC	CASSPPGGGGYTF
TRBV20-1	TRBJ1-5	-	-	TGCAGTGCTAGTGGGGGGCAGCCCCAGCATTTT	CSASGGQPQHF
TRBV7-9	TRBJ2-7	-	-	TGTGCCAGCAGCTTAAGGGACTCCGCCTACGAGCAGTACTTC	CASSLRDSAYEQYF
TRBV5-4	TRBJ2-7	-	TRBD1	TGTGCCAGCAGCTTGGTGGGACAGGGCACCCACGAGCAGTACTTC	CASSLVGQGTHEQYF
TRBV10-3	TRBJ1-2	-	-	TGTGCCATCAGTGAGTCGGACACCTACTATGGCTACACCTTC	CAISESDTYYGYTF
TRBV29-1	TRBJ1-2	-	-	TGCAGCAGCAGAAACTTCCGGGACGGCGGGACGAATGGCTACACCTTC	CSSRNFRDGGTNGYTF
TRBV5-4	TRBJ1-1	-	-	TGTGCCAGCATCCCGGGGGGGGGCGCAACTGAAGCTTTCTTT	CASIPGGGATEAFF
TRBV29-1	TRBJ1-4	-	-	TGCAGCGTTGAAGACATAGCAACTAATGAAAAACTGTTTTTT	CSVEDIATNEKLFF
TRBV7-9	TRBJ2-2	-	-	TGTGCCAGCAGGGACGGGATCCGGCCACTAAGGGAGCTGTTTTTT	CASRDGIRPLRELFF
TRBV19	TRBJ1-1	-	TRBD1	TGTGCCAGTGGGGGACAGAGGAACACTGAAGCTTTCTTT	CASGGQRNTEAFF
TRBV28	TRBJ1-5	-	-	TGTGCCAGCAGCCAAAAACGACAGACGGGCAATCAGCCCCAGCATTTT	CASSQKRQTGNQPQHF
TRBV6-5	TRBJ2-1	-	-	TGTGCCAGCAGTACGGGGTCCAGTGATGAGCAGTTCTTC	CASSTGSSDEQFF
TRBV28	TRBJ2-2	-	TRBD2	TGTGCCAGCAGCTCCGGGACAGCTACTAGCGGGAGGGCCTTGGGGACCGGGGAGCTGTTTTTT	CASSSGTATSGRALGTGELFF
TRBV15	TRBJ1-3	-	-	TGTGCCACCAGCACTCACATCGGGTCCTCTGGAAACACCATATATTTT	CATSTHIGSSGNTIYF
TRBV27	TRBJ1-1	-	-	TGTGCCAGCAGTTGGCAGGGCGACACTGAAGCTTTCTTT	CASSWQGDTEAFF
TRBV5-6	TRBJ2-7	few	TRBD1	TGTGCCAGCAGCTTGGCCTTCGTTCTGTGGGACAGAGCCTACGAGCAGTACTTC	CASSLAFVLWDRAYEQYF
TRBV7-9	TRBJ2-7	few	-	TGTGCCAGCAGCCCCCCCCCACCAGGGCTCGAGCAGTACTTC	CASSPPPPGLEQYF
TRBV30	TRBJ1-2	few	TRBD1	TGTGCCTGGAGTCCCCGGGACAGGGCCGGGTATGGCTACACCTTC	CAWSPRDRAGYGYTF
TRBV4-3	TRBJ2-5	-	TRBD2	TGCGCCAGCAGCCAAGACCAGTGGGGACTAGCGGGGGAAGAGACCCAGTACTTC	CASSQDQWGLAGEETQYF
TRBV7-3	TRBJ2-2	once	-	TGTGCCAGCAGCCCGGGACATACGAACACCGGGGAGCTGTTTTTT	CASSPGHTNTGELFF
TRBV7-9	TRBJ1-6	-	-	TGTGCCAGCAGCTTAGCGAGCGGGGGATCACCCCTCCACTTT	CASSLASGGSPLHF
TRBV6-5	TRBJ1-2	once	TRBD1	TGTGCCAGCAGTGGAAAAACAGGGGCCTATGGCTACACCTTC	CASSGKTGAYGYTF
TRBV5-1	TRBJ2-7	-	TRBD1	TGCGCCAGCACCGTTAACCCGGGACAGGGATGGGAGCAGTACTTC	CASTVNPGQGWEQYF
TRBV19	TRBJ1-1	-	-	TGTGCCAGTAGTGGACTTTTGAACACTGAAGCTTTCTTT	CASSGLLNTEAFF
TRBV14	TRBJ2-3	once	-	TGTGCCAGCAGCCAATACACAGATACGCAGTATTTT	CASSQYTDTQYF
TRBV19	TRBJ1-1	-	-	TGTGCCAGTAGTATTGGGGCCAGGGGGAACACTGAAGCTTTCTTT	CASSIGARGNTEAFF
TRBV5-4	TRBJ1-2	-	TRBD1	TGTGCCAGCAGCCCGCCGGGACAGGGACTTGGCTACACCTTC	CASSPPGQGLGYTF
TRBV27	TRBJ2-6	few	-	TGTGCCAGCAGTTTTTTTACCCCCCATATGCAGGACAGCTCTGGGGCCAACGTCCTGACTTTC	CASSFFTPHMQDSSGANVLTF
TRBV4-3	TRBJ2-1	-	TRBD2	TGCGCCAGCAGCCAAGTTCGGGTCACTAGCGCGGAGCAGTTCTTC	CASSQVRVTSAEQFF
TRBV10-2	TRBJ2-4	-	-	TGCGCCAGCAGTGAGTGGTGGAGTCTAGCCAAAAACATTCAGTACTTC	CASSEWWSLAKNIQYF
TRBV5-1	TRBJ2-7	-	-	TGCGCCAGCAGCTGGGGTCCAGGGATCCCGGTGTACGAGCAGTACTTC	CASSWGPGIPVYEQYF
TRBV9	TRBJ2-3	few	-	TGTGCCAGCAGCGTAGTAGGGGACAACACAGATACGCAGTATTTT	CASSVVGDNTDTQYF
TRBV4-1	TRBJ1-1	few	-	TGCGCCAGCAGCCAAGGGGTCAGGGCTGAAGCTTTCTTT	CASSQGVRAEAFF
TRBV9	TRBJ2-3	few	TRBD2	TGTGCCAGCAGCCCTCAAGCGGGAGTTGTAGCAGATACGCAGTATTTT	CASSPQAGVVADTQYF
TRBV27	TRBJ2-2	-	TRBD2	TGTGCCAGCAGAAAACCCGGGGGGACGAACACCGGGGAGCTGTTTTTT	CASRKPGGTNTGELFF
TRBV18	TRBJ2-3	-	-	TGTGCCAGCTCACCCGAGTCAAACACAGATACGCAGTATTTT	CASSPESNTDTQYF
TRBV5-1	TRBJ1-2	-	-	TGCGCCAGCAGCCCAGCGGGACTCGGCGGCTACACCTTC	CASSPAGLGGYTF
TRBV28	TRBJ1-1	-	TRBD1	TGTGCCAGCAGTTTTGGGACAGTTGAAGCTTTCTTT	CASSFGTVEAFF
TRBV2	TRBJ1-5	once	-	TGTGCCAGCAGTGATAGATGGAACCAGGGATCGGAGCAGCCCCAGCATTTT	CASSDRWNQGSEQPQHF
TRBV19	TRBJ1-1	-	-	TGTGCCAGTAGTACGGCAGGAACCTTGAACACTGAAGCTTTCTTT	CASSTAGTLNTEAFF
TRBV20-1	TRBJ2-1	-	-	TGCAGTGCTAGGCCTCTAAGTGAGCAGTTCTTC	CSARPLSEQFF
TRBV9	TRBJ2-3	few	TRBD2	TGTGCCAGCAGCGTAAGTGTGCGGGAGGGCGGAGATACGCAGTATTTT	CASSVSVREGGDTQYF
TRBV28	TRBJ2-7	-	TRBD1	TGTGCCAGCAGGTCCTCCGGGACAGGGGCCTACGAGCAGTACTTC	CASRSSGTGAYEQYF
TRBV10-3	TRBJ2-5	-	-	TGTGCCATCAGTGAGAGGGAGGAGACCCAGTACTTC	CAISEREETQYF
TRBV29-1	TRBJ1-2	-	-	TGCAGCGCACGCGAGACAGTGGACTATGGCTACACCTTC	CSARETVDYGYTF